This record looks at one TCR beta chain sequence and its context. Antigen unknown. MiXCR, applied by TCRdb to the 5' RACE reads, yields one record per CDR3 protein. The repertoire includes roughly 250,000 distinct CDR3 sequences, about 7% of them detected once, and more than 3% sits in the top ten. V was clipped by 6 bases and J by 5 bases, with 9 bases between them. Germline loops: CDR1 LNHDA, CDR2 SQIVND (reference sequence). There are 12 residues in the CDR3. The donors were all healthy and Caucasian. The sample belongs to a study of identical twins. Overall study results and limits: Insertions were fewer in abundant cord blood beta clonotypes, whereas memory repertoires showed none of this pattern. Without tracking the same donors, conclusions rested on cross-sectional statistical analysis.

This sample also appeared in a second study, on yellow fever vaccine responses in identical twins. That paper notes: Reportedly, the T cell response mounted by twins to vaccine seemed partly convergent, partly personalized.

The TCR was taken from a woman younger than 35 in good health. The chain combines TRBV19 with TRBJ2-3; unclear D gene. Sequencing was done on a sample of memory (CD45RO+) T cells sorted from blood. CDR3 nucleotides: TGTGCCAGTAGGAAAGATGGAGATACGCAGTATTTT. This encodes CASRKDGDTQYF. The full variable domain, rest sourced from reference TRBV19 and TRBJ2-3, is DGGITQSPKYLFRKEGQNVTLSCEQNLNHDAMYWYRQDPGQGLRLIYYSQIVNDFQKGDIAEGYSVSREKKESFPLTVTSAQKNPTAFYLCASRKDGDTQYFGPGTRLTVL.